This TCR beta chain was sequenced in a study of blood T cell repertoires in COVID-19. Study as a whole: Some COVID-19 samples were acute and others convalescent; all came from the United States, Italy and Spain.

As originally analysed: Reference gene primer amplification yielded estimated nucleated cell counts. Assay used: immunoSEQ multiplex PCR; TCRdb lists only in-frame clones, some missing. The V and J calls and clone size come from that table; D and trimming were worked out from the DNA. Of around 81,000 clones listed, roughly 78% are singletons. The TCR was taken from a human donor in a cohort sampled during active COVID-19. Sequencing was done on a sample of peripheral blood.

CDR3 sequence (DNA): TGCGCCAGCAGCCCGACTGCCGTTGGAGAGACCCAGTACTTC. It translates to CASSPTAVGETQYF. V and J are TRBV4-1 and TRBJ2-5, with D uncertain. The length of the CDR3 is 14 residues. Trimming stripped 4 bases from V and 4 bases from J, with 13 bases between. The germline CDR1 and CDR2 sequences are MGHRA and YSYEKL.